These 2 T cell receptor beta chains originate from one sample sequenced in a study of Graves' ophthalmopathy and Graves' hyperthyroidism. Amplifying from RNA transcripts, the study obtained TCR beta CDR3 regions. The first-round RT-PCR employed HTBI primers together with the Qiagen OneStep RT-PCR kit. A multiplex PCR was then performed as the second round. TCRdb processed the multiplex PCR reads anew with MiXCR; each CDR3 protein has one entry. The table records roughly 600,000 distinct CDR3 sequences, 35% to 40% of them present only once. The sample comprised peripheral blood or thyroid tissue (not recorded which). The receptors here all came from an adult man with Graves' hyperthyroidism.

This sequence joins TRBV24-1 and TRBJ2-5; D perhaps matches TRBD2 (6 bases). The CDR3 has 11 residues. Germline assignment: CDR1 KGHDR and CDR2 SFDVKD. The V gene lost 3 bases and the J gene lost 10 bases, with 8 bases spanning the gap. CDR3 sequence reads: CATSDGRIQYF. Written as DNA, the CDR3 is TGTGCCACCAGTGATGGGAGGATCCAGTACTTC.

Ten or more counts support this clonotype. CDR3 sequence (DNA): TGTGCCAGCACCCTCCTGTCAGGGGGGCGTCAGCCCCAGCATTTT. It yields the protein CASTLLSGGRQPQHF. This chain links TRBV2 with TRBJ1-5; 7 bases agree with TRBD1. J gave up 6 bases and V 7 bases, and 12 bases lay outside the gene matches. Germline V gene sequence: CDR1 SNHLY, CDR2 FYNNEI. This CDR3 is built from 15 residues.